A selection of T cell receptor beta chains follows, all from one sample in a study of blood T cell repertoires in COVID-19. Clones were sequenced by immunoSEQ multiplex PCR, and TCRdb holds only the in-frame ones, with some missing. The data show fewer than 400,000 clones, 70% to 90% seen once. The sample was peripheral blood. The receptor source for this set is a human donor in a cohort sampled during active COVID-19. Each CDR3 is given with its conserved first and last residue. The D gene is left open where the match is weak. Clone size, where shown, is once, few, many, or a class for clones that have expanded.

once	TRBD1	TRBV14	TRBJ1-2	13	TGTGCCAGCAGCCCCCGACAGGGTGGAGGCTACACCTTC	CASSPRQGGGYTF
NA	NA	TRBV5-6	TRBJ1-2	12	TGTGCCAGCAGCTTGAGGGGCTATGGCTACACCTTC	CASSLRGYGYTF
NA	NA	TRBV4-1	TRBJ1-6	15	TGCGCCAGCAGCCAAGAAGAGGGTGGCGCTTCACCCCTCCACTTT	CASSQEEGGASPLHF
NA	TRBD2	TRBV24-1	TRBJ2-1	16	TGTGCCACCAGTGATTCCAGGGACTACCTCTACAATGAGCAGTTCTTC	CATSDSRDYLYNEQFF
NA	NA	TRBV11-3	TRBJ2-1	15	TGTGCCAGCAGCCTCGGGACTGCGACTTACAATGAGCAGTTCTTC	CASSLGTATYNEQFF
NA	NA	TRBV9	TRBJ2-2	16	TGTGCCAGCAGCGTCGGACGGGAGCACAACACCGGGGAGCTGTTTTTT	CASSVGREHNTGELFF
NA	NA	TRBV5-1	TRBJ1-1	15	TGCGCCAGCAGCTTGGACAGGAGTATGAACACTGAAGCTTTCTTT	CASSLDRSMNTEAFF
NA	NA	TRBV6-5	TRBJ2-5	13	TGTGCCAGCAGGCGGACAGTTTTTGAGACCCAGTACTTC	CASRRTVFETQYF
NA	NA	TRBV15	TRBJ2-2	15	TGTGCCACCAGCAGAAGCCGGGACACCACCGGGGAGCTGTTTTTT	CATSRSRDTTGELFF
NA	TRBD2	TRBV11-2	TRBJ2-1	15	TGTGCCAGCAGCTTAGATTCAGCGGGAGACCATGAGCAGTTCTTC	CASSLDSAGDHEQFF
NA	TRBD2	TRBV6-4	TRBJ2-1	16	TGTGCCAGCAGTGACGTCGTGGGACTAGTATACAATGAGCAGTTCTTC	CASSDVVGLVYNEQFF
NA	TRBD1	TRBV28	TRBJ2-3	15	TGTGCCAGCAGCCGGGACAGGGAAGGCACAGATACGCAGTATTTT	CASSRDREGTDTQYF
few	TRBD1	TRBV2	TRBJ1-2	15	TGTGCCAGCAGGAAAGACACAGGGGGCGGTAGGTTGGCCACCTTC	CASRKDTGGGRLATF
few	TRBD1	TRBV30	TRBJ1-2	12	TGTGCCTGGGGAGGACAGGCGTATGGCTACACCTTC	CAWGGQAYGYTF
NA	TRBD1	TRBV30	TRBJ1-5	13	TGTGCCTGGAGTAATGACAGGGCTCAGCCCCAGCATTTT	CAWSNDRAQPQHF
NA	TRBD1	TRBV7-9	TRBJ1-3	13	TGTGCCTGGTGGACAGGCAGTGGAAACACCATATATTTT	CAWWTGSGNTIYF